A selection of T cell receptor beta chains follows, all from one sample in a study of cytomegalovirus exposure and HLA in healthy donors. Method: immunoSEQ multiplex PCR; TCRdb's copy keeps in-frame clones and lacks some. The sample carries 250,000 to 400,000 clones, approximately 88% recorded once. What was sequenced was PBMCs. These receptors all stem from a man aged 30-40 years in good health and CMV-seronegative. Each CDR3 is given with its conserved first and last residue. D genes are given only for firm matches. The size entry is marked missing in some rows and otherwise reads once, few, many or a size class.

D gene	clone size	J gene	V gene	CDR3 DNA	CDR3 protein
TRBD2	-	TRBJ2-1	TRBV27	TGTGCCAGCAGGCCGCTAGCGGGGGTCTACAATGAGCAGTTCTTC	CASRPLAGVYNEQFF
-	-	TRBJ1-1	TRBV6-1	TGTGCCAGCAGCATTTACAGGGTTAGTACTGAAGCTTTCTTT	CASSIYRVSTEAFF
-	-	TRBJ1-2	TRBV5-5	TGTGCCAGCAGCCGAGGAGAGACCTATGGCTACACCTTC	CASSRGETYGYTF
-	few	TRBJ2-7	TRBV7-9	TGTGCCAGCAGCTTCCAGGTTAAGATGTACGAGCAGTACTTC	CASSFQVKMYEQYF
-	-	TRBJ1-3	TRBV19	TGTGCCAGTAGTCCTCAGGGGCTTAATGGAAACACCATATATTTT	CASSPQGLNGNTIYF
TRBD1	medium-sized	TRBJ2-5	TRBV7-9	TGTGCCAGCAGCCAGGGGACAGGGGGGCAGGAGACCCAGTACTTC	CASSQGTGGQETQYF
TRBD1	-	TRBJ2-7	TRBV19	TGTGCCAGTAGTATAGACCCAGGGGGTACCTACGAGCAGTACTTC	CASSIDPGGTYEQYF
TRBD1	-	TRBJ2-7	TRBV7-9	TGTGCCAGCAGTGCGGGACAGGGGTCCTACGAGCAGTACTTC	CASSAGQGSYEQYF
-	-	TRBJ2-5	TRBV18	TGTGCCAGCTCCCTCGGCAGGGGCGAGACCCAGTACTTC	CASSLGRGETQYF
TRBD1	once	TRBJ1-5	TRBV5-5	TGTGCCAGCAGCTTAAACGACAGGGGCCTTGATCAGCCCCAGCATTTT	CASSLNDRGLDQPQHF
TRBD1	-	TRBJ2-7	TRBV9	TGTGCCAGCAGCGGGACAGGGTTTTCCTACGAGCAGTACTTC	CASSGTGFSYEQYF
-	-	TRBJ1-2	TRBV11-2	TGTGCCAGCAGCTCACGGACACAGAGCCCCTATGGCTACACCTTC	CASSSRTQSPYGYTF
TRBD1	-	TRBJ2-5	TRBV5-1	TGCGCCAGCAGCCTGAGGACAGGGGGGGCACAAGAGACCCAGTACTTC	CASSLRTGGAQETQYF
TRBD2	few	TRBJ2-3	TRBV6-1	TGTGCCAGCAGTGAAAGCGTTGGCGGGGGGTCCACAGATACGCAGTATTTT	CASSESVGGGSTDTQYF
TRBD1	-	TRBJ2-7	TRBV7-2	TGTGCCAGCAGCCGAGACGGGACAGGGATCGAGCAGTACTTC	CASSRDGTGIEQYF
-	-	TRBJ1-4	TRBV4-1	TGCGCCAGCAGCCAAGACAGGGGTAATGAAAAACTGTTTTTT	CASSQDRGNEKLFF
-	-	TRBJ1-6	TRBV6-1	TGTGCCAGCAGTCCCGGTTGGGAGAATTCACCCCTCCACTTT	CASSPGWENSPLHF
-	-	TRBJ1-1	TRBV29-1	TGCAGCGCTTCATCGGGAGGGGGGCTCACTGAAGCTTTCTTT	CSASSGGGLTEAFF
TRBD2	-	TRBJ2-1	TRBV5-6	TGTGCCAGCAGCTTGGACGTGAGAGGGCTAGCGGGCTATGAGCAGTTCTTC	CASSLDVRGLAGYEQFF
TRBD2	-	TRBJ2-7	TRBV6-6	TGTGCCAGCGGCCCAACTAGCGGGGAGACCTACGAGCAGTACTTC	CASGPTSGETYEQYF
-	-	TRBJ2-4	TRBV9	TGTGCCAGCAGCCCGTTCGGACTCGAGTTGTACTTC	CASSPFGLELYF
-	-	TRBJ2-2	TRBV7-9	TGTGCCAGCAGCCCAAGCGGAGGCACCGGGGAGCTGTTTTTT	CASSPSGGTGELFF
TRBD2	once	TRBJ2-4	TRBV7-2	TGTGCCAGCAGCTTTCCCAACCAGCGGGGGGCCAAAAACATTCAGTACTTC	CASSFPNQRGAKNIQYF
-	-	TRBJ1-6	TRBV5-6	TGTGCCAGCAGCTTGTTCGGGGGGAAGAATTCACCCCTCCACTTT	CASSLFGGKNSPLHF
-	-	TRBJ1-2	TRBV18	TGTGCCAGCTCACCTATGACGGAGCCCCCCTATGGCTACACCTTC	CASSPMTEPPYGYTF
TRBD1	-	TRBJ1-1	TRBV7-2	TGTGCCAGCAGCTACTCCGGGACAGGGGGCAACACTGAAGCTTTCTTT	CASSYSGTGGNTEAFF
-	-	TRBJ2-7	TRBV10-2	TGCGCCAGCAGCTTTACTCCCGCCTACGAGCAGTACTTC	CASSFTPAYEQYF
-	-	TRBJ1-3	TRBV14	TGTGCCAGCAGCTCAGACTCTCGAAACACCATATATTTT	CASSSDSRNTIYF
-	-	TRBJ1-3	TRBV5-1	TGCGCCAGCAGCTCGGACTTAAGCTCTGGAAACACCATATATTTT	CASSSDLSSGNTIYF
-	-	TRBJ2-6	TRBV13	TGTGCCAGCAGCTTATTGCCGGGGTCTGGGGCCAACGTCCTGACTTTC	CASSLLPGSGANVLTF
TRBD1	-	TRBJ2-1	TRBV18	TGTGCCAGCTCACCGCTCGCCGGGACAGGGGGTAACAATGAGCAGTTCTTC	CASSPLAGTGGNNEQFF
-	-	TRBJ2-3	TRBV9	TGTGCCAGCAGCGACCATAACTCCCACCCTCGCACAGATACGCAGTATTTT	CASSDHNSHPRTDTQYF
TRBD1	-	TRBJ2-1	TRBV5-4	TGTGCCAGCAGCCCACGGACAGGGACTGCAAATGAGCAGTTCTTC	CASSPRTGTANEQFF
TRBD1	-	TRBJ2-2	TRBV15	TGTGCCACCAGCTTCCACAGGGGGCCCAACACCGGGGAGCTGTTTTTT	CATSFHRGPNTGELFF
-	-	TRBJ2-5	TRBV11-2	TGTGCCAGCAGCGCGAAGGAGTGGTACCAAGAGACCCAGTACTTC	CASSAKEWYQETQYF
-	-	TRBJ1-1	TRBV18	TGTGCCAGCTCCGATAGACAGTCCCTAGGAAACACTGAAGCTTTCTTT	CASSDRQSLGNTEAFF
TRBD1	once	TRBJ2-3	TRBV25-1	TGTGCCAGACAGGGGGAAGGGACAGATACGCAGTATTTT	CARQGEGTDTQYF
-	-	TRBJ1-3	TRBV6-1	TGTGCCAGCAGTGAAGCCGCCAAATTCCGGAACACCATATATTTT	CASSEAAKFRNTIYF
TRBD1	-	TRBJ1-6	TRBV7-2	TGTGCCAGCAGACCTCGGACAGGGCAGGATTCACCCCTCCACTTT	CASRPRTGQDSPLHF
TRBD1	once	TRBJ1-1	TRBV7-9	TGTGCCAGCAGCTCGACAGGGTATGGGAACACTGAAGCTTTCTTT	CASSSTGYGNTEAFF
TRBD1	-	TRBJ1-5	TRBV4-1	TGCGCCAGCAGCCCCCGGGACAGGGGTAGCAATCAGCCCCAGCATTTT	CASSPRDRGSNQPQHF
TRBD1	-	TRBJ1-6	TRBV12-5	TGTGCTAGTGGTTTGGACAGGGGGTGGGATTCACCCCTCCACTTT	CASGLDRGWDSPLHF
-	-	TRBJ2-2	TRBV25-1	TGTGCCTCCGGGACAACTTACACCGGGGAGCTGTTTTTT	CASGTTYTGELFF
-	-	TRBJ1-4	TRBV6-5	TGTGCCAGCAGTTACGACAGCTCTAATGAAAAACTGTTTTTT	CASSYDSSNEKLFF
-	-	TRBJ1-4	TRBV4-3	TGCGCCAGCAGCCCCGGTGACAGAGCAACTAATGAAAAACTGTTTTTT	CASSPGDRATNEKLFF
-	-	TRBJ1-2	TRBV7-9	TGTGCCAGCAGCTTTCAGCAGGGGATGGGGCCTTATGGCTACACCTTC	CASSFQQGMGPYGYTF
-	once	TRBJ1-1	TRBV9	TGTGCCAGCAGCGTAGTGGGTGCAGGTCTCACTGAAGCTTTCTTT	CASSVVGAGLTEAFF
TRBD1	-	TRBJ2-7	TRBV6-5	TGTGCCAGCAGCCCCCGGCAGGGGGCAATCCACGAGCAGTACTTC	CASSPRQGAIHEQYF
-	-	TRBJ1-1	TRBV10-3	TGTGCCATCAGTGACCTGTATTACACTGAAGCTTTCTTT	CAISDLYYTEAFF
-	few	TRBJ1-6	TRBV11-2	TGTGCCAGCAGCGACACACAGGGCTACTATAATTCACCCCTCCACTTT	CASSDTQGYYNSPLHF